This TCR beta chain was captured in a study of blood T cell repertoires in COVID-19 (TCRdb year 2020). Study-wide context: The collaborator samples originated in the United States, Italy and Spain and spanned the acute and convalescent phases of COVID-19. The prospective study material was composed of cDNA or gDNA derived from T cells, B-cell-depleted T cells, or PBMCs. The dataset comprised deeply sampled blood TCRbeta repertoires from subjects exposed to, actively infected with, or recovered from COVID-19. The repertoires were made available in a free public database intended to serve as a resource for research on the immune response to SARS-CoV-2. Samples were obtained from the ongoing ImmuneRACE study (first 160 participants) and from 1,254 subjects provided by 6 global collaborators. A de-identified subject ID, COVID-19 status, age in years and sex were almost always included in the sample metadata. Where available, HLA class I and class II types were taken from metadata supplied by the sample provider and were not determined by assay-based typing. Here is what the overall study found, with its caveats: The quantity of clinical and demographic metadata differed by source and by participant and was supplied without curation.

About this clone itself: No antigen is known for it. Per-base qualities were not stored, and no clone one base away is much larger. Different DNA sequences within this sample yield the same CDR3.

TCRbeta CDR3 regions were amplified from genomic DNA using the immunoSEQ Assay, a bias-controlled multiplex PCR. Per the authors' processing: The number of nucleated cells in each sample was estimated from the amplification of reference gene primers within the assay. To quantify the absolute abundance of each unique TCRbeta CDR3 rearrangement, sequence reads were collapsed and filtered. For each sample, productive Simpson clonality was calculated as the square root of Simpson's diversity index over productive rearrangements. The table comes from immuneACCESS by way of TCRdb, which keeps in-frame sequences with V and J called. Part of the clones is missing from these tables; in studies checked, under half for an unresolved V gene and the rest for unknown reasons. Clone size and V and J calls were adopted from that table, with D and trimming inferred from the DNA. Within this sample are 190,000 or so clones, with about four fifths of them counted one time only. The biggest ten clones account for approximately 12% of the sample.

Enrolling through a virtual design, the prospective study's participants ranged in age from roughly 18 to 100 years and lived across some 23 United States geographic areas. In the prospective study, cohorts were assigned on the basis of participant-reported clinical history obtained from a screening survey and a study questionnaire. Recovered participants in ImmuneRACE Cohort 3 were defined as having two consecutive negative NP/OP PCR tests, clearance from a healthcare professional, or resolution of symptoms. Mobile phlebotomists in the prospective study collected whole blood, serum and a nasopharyngeal or oropharyngeal swab from every participant. Over a roughly two-month period, participants in the prospective study had the option of providing additional blood draws and questionnaires. Blood samples from the prospective study were shipped frozen or at room temperature prior to DNA extraction.

The germline V gene yields SGHTA for CDR1 and FQGNSA for CDR2. The CDR3 sequence holds 14 residues, the cysteine and phenylalanine included. Of the read, only the CDR3 DNA is kept; its 42 bases are in frame from base 1. A distance of 4 bases separates the germline ends of V and J, which lose 1 base and 0 bases respectively. This clonotype originated in a man aged 35-49 years who had recovered from COVID-19. The sequenced material came from PBMCs or T cells enriched from blood (not recorded which). The chain employs TRBV7-2 and TRBJ1-5; the D gene assignment is ambiguous. The CDR3 reads CASSLGYSNQPQHF. In nucleotides, the sequence is TGTGCCAGCAGCTTAGGTTATAGCAATCAGCCCCAGCATTTT.